A single T cell receptor beta chain is shown here with its context. The antigen is not known. The sample is drawn from a study of T cells after yellow fever vaccination. Study-level findings and limits: Only a small proportion of the clonotypes turned up in both the CD4 and the CD8 compartments, likely arising from convergent recombination. Most primary-vaccination clones reappeared after the booster (approximately 95% CD4, roughly 90% CD8). A weaker but faster secondary response was observed, peaking on day 5 versus 15.

Via MiXCR, TCRdb re-called the 5' RACE reads, giving one row per CDR3 protein. Of hundreds of thousands of distinct CDR3 sequences listed, approximately 19% are singletons. The specimen comprised PBMCs, sampled before the yellow fever booster vaccination. The source of this sequence is a man younger than 35 who received the YFV17D yellow fever vaccine.

The CDR3 is CASSSSGTNEQFF. CDR3 in DNA: TGCGCCAGCAGCTCCTCCGGGACCAATGAGCAGTTCTTC. The chain has TRBV5-1 and TRBJ2-1; D may be TRBD1 or TRBD2 (5 bases each). V lost 3 bases, J lost 6 bases, and 10 bases lay in between. Germline loops: CDR1 SGHRS, CDR2 YFSETQ. The CDR3 has 13 residues. Combining the CDR3 with reference TRBV5-1 and TRBJ2-1 gives the whole variable domain KAGVTQTPRYLIKTRGQQVTLSCSPISGHRSVSWYQQTPGQGLQFLFEYFSETQRNKGNFPGRFSGRQFSNSRSEMNVSTLELGDSALYLCASSSSGTNEQFFGPGTRLTVL.